These T cell receptor beta chains were read from a single sample in a study of T cell repertoires in cytomegalovirus infection. These receptors are not linked to any known antigen. TCRdb reprocessed the reads with MiXCR, giving one entry per CDR3 protein. There are under 150,000 distinct CDR3 sequences in the sample; about 24% occur only once, and about 37% lies in the top ten. Sequenced material: PBMCs, sequenced either directly or after in vitro stimulation (not recorded which). The receptors stem from a human donor in good health (CMV status not recorded). Some clones in this sample may be carry-over from other donors' samples. Each CDR3 is given with its conserved first and last residue. Each record gives: clone size, J gene, V gene, D gene, CDR3 protein, CDR3 DNA. A D gene is named only where the DNA matches it firmly. A row's size may be missing; if present it is once, few, many or a size class.

few | TRBJ1-1 | TRBV6-2/TRBV6-3 | - | CASSYPQEAFF | TGTGCCAGCAGTTACCCTCAAGAAGCTTTCTTT
- | TRBJ2-1 | TRBV7-4 | - | CASSLEDNEQFF | TGTGCCAGCAGCTTAGAGGACAATGAGCAGTTCTTC
- | TRBJ1-5 | TRBV18 | - | CASSPIGDGYQPQHF | TGTGCCAGCTCACCAATAGGGGATGGATATCAGCCCCAGCATTTT
few | TRBJ1-1 | TRBV6-1 | TRBD1 | CASSWGQRLTEAFF | TGTGCCAGCAGCTGGGGACAGAGGCTTACTGAAGCTTTCTTT
- | TRBJ2-7 | TRBV6-2/TRBV6-3 | - | CASSPQGLGRLSYEQYF | TGTGCCAGCAGCCCTCAGGGCCTTGGCCGGCTTTCCTACGAGCAGTACTTC
many | TRBJ2-5 | TRBV7-2 | - | CASSLWTASYQETQYF | TGTGCCAGCAGCTTATGGACAGCCTCGTACCAAGAGACCCAGTACTTC
- | TRBJ2-1 | TRBV2 | - | CASSGDYNEQFF | TGTGCCAGCAGCGGGGATTACAATGAGCAGTTCTTC
- | TRBJ2-5 | TRBV7-4 | TRBD2 | CASSSSLAGGPRTQYF | TGTGCCAGCAGCTCCTCCCTAGCGGGAGGGCCTAGGACCCAGTACTTC
few | TRBJ2-5 | TRBV11-2 | - | CASNQGPQETQYF | TGTGCCAGCAACCAGGGACCGCAAGAGACCCAGTACTTC
many | TRBJ2-5 | TRBV7-2 | - | CASSSYQGDTLF | TGTGCCAGCAGCTCCTACCAAGGGGACACGCTCTTC
- | TRBJ2-7 | TRBV28 | TRBD2 | CASLTSGSIYEQYF | TGTGCCAGTCTAACTAGCGGGAGTATCTACGAGCAGTACTTC
few | TRBJ1-2 | TRBV7-9 | TRBD1 | CASSVGTGRLGYTF | TGTGCCAGCAGCGTCGGGACAGGGCGTCTTGGCTACACCTTC
few | TRBJ1-5 | TRBV20-1 | - | CSARDLIGTDQQPQHF | TGCAGTGCTAGAGATCTGATAGGGACGGATCAACAGCCCCAGCATTTT